This T cell receptor beta chain was profiled in a study of cytomegalovirus exposure and HLA in healthy donors. Primers included in the PCR were 60 Vbeta and 13 Jbeta primers. TCRdb keeps only in-frame clones here, not all; method: immunoSEQ multiplex PCR. The table lists over 150,000 clones, 79% of them singletons, with approximately 8% in the top ten. Trimming took 3 bases from V and 3 from J; bases not matched to a gene: 9. CDR1 and CDR2 (germline): GTSNPN, SVGIG (reference sequence). CDR3 length: 16 amino acids. V is TRBV30 and J is TRBJ1-2, with 11 bases identical to TRBD1. The sequence came from a man younger than 45 in good health and CMV-seropositive. The sequenced sample consisted of PBMCs. The CDR3 loop is CAWRGTGGLSDYGYTF. In nucleotides, the CDR3 is TGTGCCTGGAGGGGGACAGGGGGGCTCTCGGACTATGGCTACACCTTC.